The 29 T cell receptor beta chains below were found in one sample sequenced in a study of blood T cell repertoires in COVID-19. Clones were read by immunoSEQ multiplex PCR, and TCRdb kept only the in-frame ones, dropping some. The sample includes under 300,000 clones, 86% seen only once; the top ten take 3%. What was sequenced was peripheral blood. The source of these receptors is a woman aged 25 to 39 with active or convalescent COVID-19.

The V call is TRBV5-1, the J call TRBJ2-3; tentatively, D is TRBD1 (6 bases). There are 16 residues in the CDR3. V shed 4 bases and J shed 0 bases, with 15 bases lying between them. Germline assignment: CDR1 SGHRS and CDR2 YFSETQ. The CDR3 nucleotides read TGCGCCAGCAGCCAGAAAGGGGACATTAGCACAGATACGCAGTATTTT. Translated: CASSQKGDISTDTQYF. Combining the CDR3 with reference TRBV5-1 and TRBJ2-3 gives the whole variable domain KAGVTQTPRYLIKTRGQQVTLSCSPISGHRSVSWYQQTPGQGLQFLFEYFSETQRNKGNFPGRFSGRQFSNSRSEMNVSTLELGDSALYLCASSQKGDISTDTQYFGPGTRLTVL.

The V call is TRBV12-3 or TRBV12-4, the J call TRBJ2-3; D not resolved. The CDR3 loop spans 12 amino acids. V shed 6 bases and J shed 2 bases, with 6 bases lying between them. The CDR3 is CASSPNTDTQYF. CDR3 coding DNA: TGTGCCAGCAGCCCCAACACAGATACGCAGTATTTT.

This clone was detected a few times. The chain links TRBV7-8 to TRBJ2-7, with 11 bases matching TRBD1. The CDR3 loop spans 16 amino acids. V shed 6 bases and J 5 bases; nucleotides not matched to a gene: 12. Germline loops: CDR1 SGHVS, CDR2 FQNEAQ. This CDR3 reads CASSSLGGTGGNEQYF. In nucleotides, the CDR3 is TGTGCCAGCAGTTCCCTGGGTGGGACAGGGGGTAACGAGCAGTACTTC.

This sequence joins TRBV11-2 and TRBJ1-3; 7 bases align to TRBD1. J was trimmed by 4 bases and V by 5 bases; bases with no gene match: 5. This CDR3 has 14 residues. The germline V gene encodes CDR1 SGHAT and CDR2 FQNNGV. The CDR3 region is CASSAGGQGNTIYF. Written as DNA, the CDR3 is TGTGCCAGCAGCGCCGGGGGACAGGGAAACACCATATATTTT.

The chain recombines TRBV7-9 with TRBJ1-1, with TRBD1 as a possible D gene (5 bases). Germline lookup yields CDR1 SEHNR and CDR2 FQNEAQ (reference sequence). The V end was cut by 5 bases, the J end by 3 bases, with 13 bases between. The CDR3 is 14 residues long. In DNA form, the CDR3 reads TGTGCCAGCAGCCCCAGGGTGTCGGACACTGAAGCTTTCTTT. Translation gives CASSPRVSDTEAFF.

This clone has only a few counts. The CDR3 sequence is CASSPRTWRGEPQHF. The CDR3 DNA reads TGTGCCAGCAGCCCTCGGACCTGGCGGGGGGAGCCCCAGCATTTT. This sequence joins TRBV3-1 (or the pseudogene TRBV3-2) and TRBJ1-5; maybe TRBD1 (5 bases). In germline, CDR1 is LGHDT, CDR2 YNNKEL (reference sequence). This CDR3 contains 15 residues. V gave up 4 bases and J gave up 8 bases, with 18 bases separating them.

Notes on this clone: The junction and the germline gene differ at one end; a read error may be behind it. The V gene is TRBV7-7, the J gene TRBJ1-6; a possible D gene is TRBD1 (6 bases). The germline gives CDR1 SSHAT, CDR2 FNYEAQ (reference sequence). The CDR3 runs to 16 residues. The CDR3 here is CASSSGGQELDSPLHF. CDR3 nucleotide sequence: TGTGCTAGCAGCTCGGGGGGCCAGGAGTTAGATTCACCCCTCCACTTT.

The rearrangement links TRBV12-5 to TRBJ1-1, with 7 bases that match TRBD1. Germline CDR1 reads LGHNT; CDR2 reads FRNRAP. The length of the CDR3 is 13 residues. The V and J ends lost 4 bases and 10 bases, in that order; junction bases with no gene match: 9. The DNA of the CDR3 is TGTGCTAGTGGTTGGCTACAGGGGCTACGAGCTTTCTTT. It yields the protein CASGWLQGLRAFF.

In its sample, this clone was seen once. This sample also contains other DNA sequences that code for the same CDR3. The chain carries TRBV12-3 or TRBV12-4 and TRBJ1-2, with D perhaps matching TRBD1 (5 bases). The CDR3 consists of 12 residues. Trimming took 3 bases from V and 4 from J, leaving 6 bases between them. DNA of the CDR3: TGTGCCAGCAGTTTGCAGGGCTATGGCTACACCTTC. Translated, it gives CASSLQGYGYTF.

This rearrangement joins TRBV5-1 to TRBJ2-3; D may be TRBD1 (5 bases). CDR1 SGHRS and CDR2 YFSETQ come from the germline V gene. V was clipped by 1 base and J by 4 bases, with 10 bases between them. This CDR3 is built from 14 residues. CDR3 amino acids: CASSLRGSADTQYF. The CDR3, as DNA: TGCGCCAGCAGCTTGAGGGGAAGTGCAGATACGCAGTATTTT.

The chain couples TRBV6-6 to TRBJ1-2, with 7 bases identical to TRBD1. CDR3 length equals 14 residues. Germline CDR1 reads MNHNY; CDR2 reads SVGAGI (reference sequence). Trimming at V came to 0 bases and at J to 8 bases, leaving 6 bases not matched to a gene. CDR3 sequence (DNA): TGTGCCAGCAGTTACTCGAAGGGGGCGGGCGGCTACACCTTC. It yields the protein CASSYSKGAGGYTF.

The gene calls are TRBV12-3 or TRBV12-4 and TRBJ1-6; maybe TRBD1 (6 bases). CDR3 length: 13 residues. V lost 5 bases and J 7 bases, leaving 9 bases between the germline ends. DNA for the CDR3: TGTGCCAGCAGTCTAACAGGGAATTCACCCCTCCACTTT. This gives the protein CASSLTGNSPLHF.

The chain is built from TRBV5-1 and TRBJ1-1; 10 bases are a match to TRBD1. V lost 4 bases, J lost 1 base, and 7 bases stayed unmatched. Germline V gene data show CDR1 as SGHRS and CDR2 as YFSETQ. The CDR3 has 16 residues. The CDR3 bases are TGCGCCAGCAGCCCAGACAGGGGGCCGGGGAACACTGAAGCTTTCTTT. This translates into CASSPDRGPGNTEAFF.

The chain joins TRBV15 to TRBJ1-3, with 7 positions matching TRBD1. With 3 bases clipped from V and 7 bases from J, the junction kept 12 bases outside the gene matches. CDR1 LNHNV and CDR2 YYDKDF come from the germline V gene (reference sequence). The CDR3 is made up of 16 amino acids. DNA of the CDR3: TGTGCCACCAGCAGCGACAGGGAATCAACTCGGAACACCATATATTTT. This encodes CATSSDRESTRNTIYF.

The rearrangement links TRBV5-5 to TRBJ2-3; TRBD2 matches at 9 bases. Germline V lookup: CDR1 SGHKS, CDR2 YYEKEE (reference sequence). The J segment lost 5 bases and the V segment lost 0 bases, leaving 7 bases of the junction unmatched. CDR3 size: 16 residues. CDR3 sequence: CASSLGAVAGVDTQYF. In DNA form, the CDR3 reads TGTGCCAGCAGCTTGGGGGCGGTAGCGGGGGTAGATACGCAGTATTTT.

The chain's CDR3 is CATSGTGVKEQYF. CDR3 nucleotide sequence: TGTGCCACCTCCGGGACAGGGGTGAAAGAGCAGTACTTC. The gene calls are TRBV10-3 and TRBJ2-7; 10 nucleotides agree with TRBD1. The CDR3 is made up of 13 amino acids. After removal of 10 bases from V and 7 bases from J, the junction contained 10 bases not matched to a gene. Per the germline V gene, CDR1 is ENHRY and CDR2 is SYGVKD.

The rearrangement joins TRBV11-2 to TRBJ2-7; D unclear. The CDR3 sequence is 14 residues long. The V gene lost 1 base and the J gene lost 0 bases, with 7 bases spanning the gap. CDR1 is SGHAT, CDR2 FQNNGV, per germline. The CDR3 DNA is TGTGCCAGCAGCTTAGCGGAGATCTCCTACGAGCAGTACTTC. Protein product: CASSLAEISYEQYF.

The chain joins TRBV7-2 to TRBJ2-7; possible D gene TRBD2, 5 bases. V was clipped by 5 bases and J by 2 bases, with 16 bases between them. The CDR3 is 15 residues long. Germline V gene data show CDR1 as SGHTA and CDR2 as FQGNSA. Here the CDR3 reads CASSPGSGATYEQYF. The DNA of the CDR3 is TGTGCCAGCAGCCCTGGAAGCGGAGCAACCTACGAGCAGTACTTC.

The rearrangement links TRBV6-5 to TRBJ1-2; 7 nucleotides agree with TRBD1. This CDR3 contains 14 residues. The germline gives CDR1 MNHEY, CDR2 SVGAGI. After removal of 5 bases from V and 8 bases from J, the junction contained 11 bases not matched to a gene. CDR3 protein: CASSRSGTEGGYTF. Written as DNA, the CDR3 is TGTGCCAGCAGTCGGTCCGGGACAGAGGGAGGCTACACCTTC.

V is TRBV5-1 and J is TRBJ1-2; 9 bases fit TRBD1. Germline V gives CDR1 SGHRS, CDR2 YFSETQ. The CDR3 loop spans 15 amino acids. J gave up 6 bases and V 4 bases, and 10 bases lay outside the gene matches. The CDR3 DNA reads TGCGCCAGCAGCCCGGGGGACAGGGAAGCCAATGGCTACACCTTC. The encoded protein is CASSPGDREANGYTF.

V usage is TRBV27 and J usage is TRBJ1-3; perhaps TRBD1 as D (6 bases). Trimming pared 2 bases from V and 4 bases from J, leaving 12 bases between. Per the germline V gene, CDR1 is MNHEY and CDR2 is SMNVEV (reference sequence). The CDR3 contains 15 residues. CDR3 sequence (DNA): TGTGCCAGCAGTTTACAGGGGCAGGGAGGAAACACCATATATTTT. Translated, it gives CASSLQGQGGNTIYF.

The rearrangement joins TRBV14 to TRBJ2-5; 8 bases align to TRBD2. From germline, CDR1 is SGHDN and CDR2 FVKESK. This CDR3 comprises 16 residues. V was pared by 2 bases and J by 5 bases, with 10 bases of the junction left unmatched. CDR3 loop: CASSQNRGLVEETQYF. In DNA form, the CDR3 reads TGTGCCAGCAGCCAAAACCGGGGACTAGTGGAGGAGACCCAGTACTTC.

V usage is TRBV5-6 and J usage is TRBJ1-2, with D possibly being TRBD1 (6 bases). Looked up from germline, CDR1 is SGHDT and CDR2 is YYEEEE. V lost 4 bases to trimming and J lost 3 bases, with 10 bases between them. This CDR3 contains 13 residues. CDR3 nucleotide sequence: TGTGCCAGCAGCCTACAGGGCTACTATGGCTACACCTTC. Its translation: CASSLQGYYGYTF.

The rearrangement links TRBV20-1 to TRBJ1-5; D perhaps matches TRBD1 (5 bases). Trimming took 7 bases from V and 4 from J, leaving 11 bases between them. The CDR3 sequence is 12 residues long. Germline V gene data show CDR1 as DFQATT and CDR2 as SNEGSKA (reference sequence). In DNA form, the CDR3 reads TGCAGTGGTAGTCGGGGGAATCAGCCCCAGCATTTT. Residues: CSGSRGNQPQHF.

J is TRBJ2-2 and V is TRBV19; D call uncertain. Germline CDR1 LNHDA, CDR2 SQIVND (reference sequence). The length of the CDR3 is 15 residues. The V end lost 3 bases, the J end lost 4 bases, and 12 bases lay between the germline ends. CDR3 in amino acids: CASSILPSGTGELFF. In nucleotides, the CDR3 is TGTGCCAGTAGTATTTTACCTTCGGGCACCGGGGAGCTGTTTTTT.

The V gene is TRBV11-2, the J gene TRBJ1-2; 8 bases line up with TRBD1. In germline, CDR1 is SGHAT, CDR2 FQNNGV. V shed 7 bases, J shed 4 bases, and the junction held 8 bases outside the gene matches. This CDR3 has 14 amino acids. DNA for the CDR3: TGTGCCAGCAACCGACAGGGGAATTTCTATGGCTACACCTTC. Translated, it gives CASNRQGNFYGYTF.

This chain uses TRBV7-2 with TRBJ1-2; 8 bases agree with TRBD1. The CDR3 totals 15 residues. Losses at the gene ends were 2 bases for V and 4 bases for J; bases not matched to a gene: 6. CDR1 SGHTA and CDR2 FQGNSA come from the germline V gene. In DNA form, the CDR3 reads TGTGCCAGCAGCTTATTGGACAGGGCGTCCTATGGCTACACCTTC. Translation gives CASSLLDRASYGYTF.

In nucleotides, the CDR3 is TGTGCCAGCAGTGAATACGCAGCGGGGGGGAACACCGGGGAGCTGTTTTTT. Translating it yields CASSEYAAGGNTGELFF. The V call is TRBV2, the J call TRBJ2-2; the match to TRBD2 covers 9 bases. V gave up 2 bases and J gave up 1 base; unmatched junction bases: 5. The CDR3 is 17 residues long. Germline V gives CDR1 SNHLY, CDR2 FYNNEI.

Written as DNA, the CDR3 is TGTGCCAGTAGGACAGGGAGAACCTACAATGAGCAGTTCTTC. Encoded protein: CASRTGRTYNEQFF. The chain uses TRBV19 and TRBJ2-1, with 7 bases fitting TRBD1. With 6 bases clipped from V and 2 bases from J, the junction kept 4 bases outside the gene matches. CDR1 is LNHDA, CDR2 SQIVND, per germline (reference sequence). The CDR3 consists of 14 residues. Full variable domain (rest looked up from reference TRBV19 and TRBJ2-1): DGGITQSPKYLFRKEGQNVTLSCEQNLNHDAMYWYRQDPGQGLRLIYYSQIVNDFQKGDIAEGYSVSREKKESFPLTVTSAQKNPTAFYLCASRTGRTYNEQFFGPGTRLTVL.